This T cell receptor (beta chain) derives from a study of cytomegalovirus exposure and HLA in healthy donors. Study results and limitations: Researchers catalogued about 150 TCR beta chains as cytomegalovirus-associated. Analysis performed later found under 20,000 TCR beta sequences associated with HLA alleles at 0.05 false discovery rate. In a later analysis, most CMV-associated TCR beta chains appeared HLA-restricted. Sequencing artifact likely explains a cluster of highly shared sequence variants.

In its sample, this clone was seen a few times. Its target is not known. CDR1 and CDR2 (germline): SGHRS, YFSETQ. This CDR3 contains 13 residues. The V gene lost 0 bases and the J gene lost 3 bases, with 7 bases spanning the gap. Amplification used 60 Vbeta primers and 13 Jbeta primers. Clones were read by immunoSEQ multiplex PCR, and TCRdb kept only the in-frame ones, dropping some. The sample carries nearly 100,000 clones, around 10% recorded once. Source material: PBMCs. V gene TRBV5-1 combines with J gene TRBJ2-7; a weak D match, TRBD1 (5 bases). The receptor's source is a man aged 45-65 years in good health and CMV-seropositive. The CDR3 loop reads CASSLGQIYEQYF. Written as DNA, the CDR3 is TGCGCCAGCAGCTTGGGACAGATCTACGAGCAGTACTTC.